What follows is one T cell receptor beta chain and its context. Its matching antigen is unknown. CDR3 length: 14 amino acids. V was clipped by 1 base and J by 3 bases, with 10 bases between them. Looked up from germline, CDR1 is LGHDT and CDR2 is YNNKEL (reference sequence). The data derive from a study of CD8 T cells in Susac syndrome. Study-level points and caveats: By the study's own acknowledgment, its TCR sequencing and HLA analysis included relatively few individuals.

Sequencing of TCR beta was carried out in blood CD8+ and CD4+ T cells. The multiple sclerosis controls, all treatment-naive patients, had relapsing-remitting disease that was stable or active. About 0.5 to 1 ug RNA was reverse transcribed with random hexamers. Across 54 Vbeta and 13 Jbeta, immunoSEQ multiplex PCR amplified TCR beta CDR3. TCRdb re-called the immunoSEQ multiplex PCR reads with MiXCR, one entry per CDR3 protein. The table shows 150,000 to 250,000 distinct CDR3 sequences, with 90% to 95% occurring only once. The rearrangement links TRBV3-1 to TRBJ2-7; D is uncertain. What was sequenced was CD4+ T cells from PBMCs. This TCR was sampled from a human donor with multiple sclerosis. Here the CDR3 reads CASSQAPPSYEQYF. Here the CDR3 DNA reads TGTGCCAGCAGCCAAGCGCCCCCTAGCTACGAGCAGTACTTC.